The 18 T cell receptor beta chains in this list originate from one sample, sequenced in a study of blood T cells in healthy people across ages. A second PCR of 7 to 11 cycles used a sample-barcoded 5' primer and a J-beta primer mix. MiXCR was run by TCRdb on the 5' RACE reads, yielding one entry per CDR3 protein. The sample yields 1.5 million or so distinct CDR3 sequences, under 55% seen once. The sequencing input was blood. The receptors derive from a woman between 18 and 29 years old in good health.

The chain uses TRBV5-1 and TRBJ1-6, with a tentative D call TRBD1 (5 bases). The germline V gene has CDR1 SGHRS and CDR2 YFSETQ. CDR3 length: 15 residues. V dropped 0 bases and J dropped 9 bases, with 13 bases sitting between them. The CDR3 spells CASSLDQGGFSPLHF. For the CDR3, the DNA is TGCGCCAGCAGCTTGGATCAGGGAGGGTTTTCACCCCTCCACTTT.

The chain carries TRBV6-2 or TRBV6-3 and TRBJ1-5; 7 nucleotides align to TRBD1. V lost 6 bases to trimming and J lost 6 bases; unmatched junction nucleotides: 11. Germline CDR1 reads MNHEY; CDR2 reads SVGEGT. The CDR3 covers 15 residues. The CDR3 bases are TGTGCCAGCAGCCGAGCCTCAAGGGGGCTTCAGCCCCAGCATTTT. Translating gives CASSRASRGLQPQHF.

This clonotype was detected only a few times. The rearrangement links TRBV3-1 to TRBJ1-1; D gene unclear. V was cut by 0 bases and J by 5 bases, with 10 bases left in between. Germline CDR1 is LGHDT and CDR2 is YNNKEL (reference sequence). The CDR3 spans 14 residues. In nucleotides, the CDR3 is TGTGCCAGCAGCCAAGATTTAAGGCGAACTGAAGCTTTCTTT. Translation: CASSQDLRRTEAFF.

This clonotype was observed a single time. V gene TRBV27 combines with J gene TRBJ1-1, with unresolved D. V was pared by 8 bases and J by 11 bases, with 15 bases between. The CDR3 runs 11 residues. CDR1 and CDR2 from the germline V gene are MNHEY and SMNVEV (reference sequence). CDR3 residues: CASLGRLRAFF. The CDR3 DNA reads as TGTGCCAGCCTAGGGCGTTTGCGGGCTTTCTTT.

Only a few counts were recorded for this clonotype. The CDR3 sequence: CASSPGRRNLNYGYTF. DNA for the CDR3: TGTGCCAGCAGCCCGGGCCGGAGAAACTTAAACTATGGCTACACCTTC. V is TRBV7-2 and J is TRBJ1-2; D call uncertain. The CDR3 is made up of 16 amino acids. Trimming took 5 bases from V and 2 from J, leaving 18 bases between them. Germline CDR1 is SGHTA and CDR2 is FQGNSA.

The table lists this clonotype with a few counts. The CDR3 loop reads CASSLEEDRTSPLHF. The CDR3 DNA is TGTGCCAGCAGTTTGGAAGAGGACAGGACCTCACCCCTCCACTTT. The chain couples TRBV28 to TRBJ1-6, with 7 bases identical to TRBD1. Trimming cost V 3 bases and J 10 bases; bases outside gene matches: 9. CDR3 length: 15 residues. The germline V gene has CDR1 MDHEN and CDR2 SYDVKM.

J is TRBJ2-5 and V is TRBV6-2 or TRBV6-3; D is perhaps TRBD1 (6 bases). The CDR3 spans 15 residues. The germline gives CDR1 MNHEY, CDR2 SVGEGT. Trimming shortened V by 2 bases and J by 11 bases, and 21 bases separated the two germline ends. CDR3 amino acids: CASSYTEGVYNEQYF. CDR3 DNA: TGTGCCAGCAGTTACACCGAGGGGGTCTACAATGAGCAGTACTTC.

The chain is built from TRBV20-1 and TRBJ2-5, with D uncertain. CDR3 size: 13 residues. Trimming removed 0 bases at V and 2 bases at J, with 7 bases between. Germline V lookup: CDR1 DFQATT, CDR2 SNEGSKA (reference sequence). The CDR3 nucleotides are TGCAGTGCTAGAGAACCAGAACAAGAGACCCAGTACTTC. Amino acids: CSAREPEQETQYF.

This clonotype was counted a few times. The rearrangement links TRBV11-2 to TRBJ1-2, with D unresolved. The germline V gene encodes CDR1 SGHAT and CDR2 FQNNGV. V was shortened by 4 bases and J by 4 bases, with 13 bases between the two germline ends. This CDR3 is built from 14 residues. In nucleotides, the CDR3 is TGTGCCAGCAGCTCCGGGGTAGGGATCTATGGCTACACCTTC. Protein product: CASSSGVGIYGYTF.

This chain joins TRBV7-2 and TRBJ2-1; 8 bases map to TRBD2. Germline V CDR1 and CDR2: SGHTA, FQGNSA. V shed 0 bases, J shed 4 bases, and the junction held 11 bases outside the gene matches. The CDR3 length is 18 residues. Written as DNA, the CDR3 is TGTGCCAGCAGCTTAGCGCTTATAGCGGGACTGTCTTACAATGAGCAGTTCTTC. Translating gives CASSLALIAGLSYNEQFF.

This rearrangement joins TRBV7-8 to TRBJ2-2; 9 positions match TRBD2. CDR1 SGHVS and CDR2 FQNEAQ come from the germline V gene. The ends lost 2 bases at V and 5 bases at J; junction bases unmatched: 6. The CDR3 totals 16 residues. The CDR3 sequence: CASSLKALAGTGELFF. The CDR3 DNA reads as TGTGCCAGCAGCTTAAAGGCCCTAGCGGGAACCGGGGAGCTGTTTTTT. Full variable domain (remainder filled in from reference TRBV7-8 and TRBJ2-2): GAGVSQSPRYKVAKRGQDVALRCDPISGHVSLFWYQQALGQGPEFLTYFQNEAQLDKSGLPSDRFFAERPEGSVSTLKIQRTQQEDSAVYLCASSLKALAGTGELFFGEGSRLTVL.

The chain combines TRBV15 with TRBJ1-1; unclear D gene. CDR3 size: 14 residues. The germline V gene encodes CDR1 LNHNV and CDR2 YYDKDF (reference sequence). The germline V and J ends were trimmed by 0 bases and 1 base, with 6 bases remaining between them. Written as DNA, the CDR3 is TGTGCCACCAGCAGAGATTCTGGGAACACTGAAGCTTTCTTT. Translating it yields CATSRDSGNTEAFF.

The chain couples TRBV9 to TRBJ1-2; possible D gene TRBD1, 6 bases. Trimming cost V 4 bases and J 3 bases, with 19 bases left between them. The germline V gene encodes CDR1 SGDLS and CDR2 YYNGEE. CDR3 length: 16 amino acids. Written as DNA, the CDR3 is TGTGCCAGCAGCCCCCAAAGGGTGGACAGATACTATGGCTACACCTTC. This translates into CASSPQRVDRYYGYTF. Together with reference TRBV9 and TRBJ1-2, the CDR3 gives the full variable domain: DSGVTQTPKHLITATGQRVTLRCSPRSGDLSVYWYQQSLDQGLQFLIQYYNGEERAKGNILERFSAQQFPDLHSELNLSSLELGDSALYFCASSPQRVDRYYGYTFGSGTRLTVV.

Only a few counts were recorded for this clonotype. The V and J genes are TRBV7-2 and TRBJ2-5; D unresolved. Trimming stripped 1 base from V and 5 bases from J, with 11 bases between. Germline CDR1 reads SGHTA; CDR2 reads FQGNSA. The length of the CDR3 is 14 residues. For the CDR3, the DNA is TGTGCCAGCAGCTTAGGGCCGTCATGGGAGACCCAGTACTTC. It codes for CASSLGPSWETQYF.

The V gene is TRBV4-3, the J gene TRBJ2-3, with no clear D. There are 15 residues in the CDR3. Germline CDR1 reads LGHNA; CDR2 reads YSLEER. With 0 bases removed from V and 5 bases from J, the gap between germline ends came to 12 bases. CDR3 in DNA: TGCGCCAGCAGCCAAGAGGTCCCGGCGGTAGATACGCAGTATTTT. Its translation: CASSQEVPAVDTQYF.

The V and J genes are TRBV7-2 and TRBJ2-1; TRBD2 agrees at 13 bases. This CDR3 has 15 residues. The germline gives CDR1 SGHTA, CDR2 FQGNSA. Germline trimming cut 4 bases from V and 5 bases from J; bases unmatched to any gene: 2. The CDR3 nucleotides read TGTGCCAGCAGCTGGACTAGCGGGGGCCACAATGAGCAGTTCTTC. This encodes CASSWTSGGHNEQFF. Full variable domain (rest looked up from reference TRBV7-2 and TRBJ2-1): GAGVSQSPSNKVTEKGKDVELRCDPISGHTALYWYRQSLGQGLEFLIYFQGNSAPDKSGLPSDRFSAERTGGSVSTLTIQRTQQEDSAVYLCASSWTSGGHNEQFFGPGTRLTVL.

V gene TRBV5-8 combines with J gene TRBJ2-7; either TRBD1 or TRBD2 may fit D (5 bases each). The germline V gene encodes CDR1 SGHTS and CDR2 YDEGEE. V was trimmed by 4 bases and J by 12 bases, leaving 29 bases between them. The CDR3 runs to 16 residues. CDR3 in amino acids: CASSIPQDPRGETLYF. As DNA, the CDR3 is TGTGCCAGCAGCATCCCACAGGACCCACGGGGAGAGACCCTGTACTTC.

The chain employs TRBV18 and TRBJ1-2, with D hard to call. With 2 bases removed from V and 6 bases from J, the gap between germline ends came to 22 bases. The CDR3 is 17 residues long. The germline CDR1 and CDR2 sequences are KGHSH and LQKENI. This chain's CDR3 is CASSPEMTKSARNGYTF. CDR3 nucleotides: TGTGCCAGCTCACCAGAGATGACCAAGTCAGCTCGAAATGGCTACACCTTC.